This note documents a single TCR beta chain sequence. The data are from a study of T cells in Graves' hyperthyroidism and ophthalmopathy. RNA transcripts yielded amplified TCR beta CDR3 regions. The study used the HTBI primer set for a first-round RT-PCR of the TCR CDR3. From the multiplex PCR reads, TCRdb called clonotypes with MiXCR, one entry per CDR3 protein. The top ten clones hold less than 8.5% of a sample with around 660,000 distinct CDR3 sequences, 40% to 55% of them seen once. Germline CDR1 and CDR2: SQVTM and ANQGSEA. The CDR3 runs to 12 residues. J was trimmed by 8 bases and V by 5 bases; bases with no gene match: 3. Diagnoses rested on clinical symptoms, serum thyroxine and TRAb, thyroid ultrasound and orbital computed tomography.

The rearrangement uses TRBV29-1 and TRBJ1-2, with TRBD1 identical over 12 bases. What was sequenced was peripheral blood or thyroid tissue (not recorded which). The clonotype was recovered from an adult man with Graves' disease, either hyperthyroidism or ophthalmopathy (not recorded which). The CDR3 protein is CSVPGTGGGYTF. The CDR3, as DNA: TGCAGCGTTCCCGGGACAGGGGGCGGCTACACCTTC.